The 3 T cell receptor beta chains below all came from one sample that was sequenced in a study of technical replicates of blood from a handful of donors. Assay used: immunoSEQ multiplex PCR; TCRdb lists only in-frame clones, some missing. The sample holds fewer than 100,000 clones, around 91% seen once. The sequenced sample consisted of T cells isolated from PBMCs. The receptors come from a human donor in good health.

This chain uses TRBV7-8 with TRBJ2-1; TRBD2 matches at 7 bases. With 5 bases clipped from V and 10 bases from J, the junction kept 14 bases outside the gene matches. CDR3 length: 15 residues. The germline CDR1 and CDR2 sequences are SGHVS and FQNEAQ. The CDR3 loop reads CASSPGVAGLREQFF. CDR3 coding DNA: TGTGCCAGCAGCCCCGGGGTAGCGGGCCTTAGGGAGCAGTTCTTC.

The V and J genes are TRBV13 and TRBJ2-1; the D gene is possibly TRBD2 (5 bases). The CDR3 is 16 residues long. Germline V gives CDR1 PRHDT, CDR2 FYEKMQ (reference sequence). The V end lost 1 base, the J end lost 1 base, and 11 bases lay between the germline ends. As DNA, the CDR3 is TGTGCCAGCAGCTTAGAAGGCGGGCGATCCTACAATGAGCAGTTCTTC. The encoded protein is CASSLEGGRSYNEQFF.

V usage is TRBV6-5 and J usage is TRBJ2-5; D gene unclear. This CDR3 is built from 13 residues. In germline, CDR1 is MNHEY, CDR2 SVGAGI. V was pared by 0 bases and J by 5 bases, with 7 bases between. The chain's CDR3 is CASSYSVEETQYF. The CDR3 coding sequence is TGTGCCAGCAGTTACTCAGTAGAGGAGACCCAGTACTTC.